This T cell receptor (beta chain) was captured in a study of beta chain features in type 1 diabetes. Reverse transcription of all isolated RNA meant that expressed TCRB transcripts were sequenced. The table came from immunoSEQ multiplex PCR; TCRdb's copy has only in-frame clones and leaves some out. Of roughly 300,000 clones listed, 12% to 15% are singletons. The study's findings and limits: HLA effects on TCRB rearrangement stayed unresolved here.

Germline lookup yields CDR1 ENHRY and CDR2 SYGVKD. The V gene lost 10 bases and the J gene lost 1 base, with 10 bases spanning the gap. This CDR3 comprises 12 residues. To note about this clone: Antigen: not known.

This chain joins TRBV10-3 and TRBJ2-5, with D possibly matching TRBD1 (6 bases). What was sequenced was central memory CD4+ T cells from blood. This receptor was identified in a man aged 25 to 40 in good health. This CDR3 reads CATQTGQETQYF. DNA of the CDR3: TGTGCCACCCAGACAGGCCAAGAGACCCAGTACTTC.